The 15 T cell receptor beta chains below all came from one sample that was sequenced in a study of blood T cells in healthy people across ages. A second PCR of roughly 7 to 11 cycles used a sample-barcoded 5' primer and a J-beta primer mix. TCRdb re-derived calls from the 5' RACE reads in MiXCR, one entry per CDR3 protein. Of approximately 760,000 distinct CDR3 sequences in the sample, 25% were seen once. This same sample was also taken into another study, of T cells of mothers and their children.

The source material was blood. Receptor source: a boy aged 5-17 years in good health.

This chain connects TRBV5-1 to TRBJ1-4; no reliable D call. V lost 4 bases and J lost 8, with 18 bases in between. Germline values: CDR1 SGHRS, CDR2 YFSETQ. The length of the CDR3 is 15 residues. In nucleotides, the CDR3 is TGCGCCAGCAGCCCCGGTATGGACGGCGCCGAAAAACTGTTTTTT. This sequence encodes CASSPGMDGAEKLFF.

V usage is TRBV5-1 and J usage is TRBJ2-5; D ambiguous. With the DNA end fitting TRBJ2-7 better, the J assignment may be wrong. The V gene's germline CDR1 is SGHRS and CDR2 YFSETQ. The CDR3 is made up of 16 amino acids. This CDR3 reads CASSYEVGLSSYEQYF. In DNA form, the CDR3 reads TGCGCCAGCAGCTACGAGGTGGGCCTCAGCTCCTACGAGCAGTACTTC.

The V call is TRBV15, the J call TRBJ2-5; the D gene is possibly TRBD2 (6 bases). The J call is uncertain, as TRBJ2-7 better fits the DNA end. The CDR3 runs to 13 residues. The germline V gene encodes CDR1 LNHNV and CDR2 YYDKDF (reference sequence). As DNA, the CDR3 is TGTGCCACCAGCAGAGCCTTCGGGGGCGAGCAGTACTTC. Its protein is CATSRAFGGEQYF.

This clonotype was counted only a few times. The V and J genes are TRBV7-8 and TRBJ2-5; the D gene is possibly TRBD2 (5 bases). From germline, CDR1 is SGHVS and CDR2 FQNEAQ. V was cut by 10 bases and J by 5 bases, with 17 bases left in between. The CDR3 totals 13 residues. This CDR3 reads CATRTGVLETQYF. The CDR3 DNA reads TGTGCCACCCGGACTGGGGTTTTGGAGACCCAGTACTTC.

The J gene is TRBJ2-5, the V gene TRBV4-2; D is undetermined. Trimming cost V 1 base and J 5 bases, with 8 bases left between them. The CDR3 is made up of 13 amino acids. Germline V CDR1 and CDR2: LGHNA, YNFKEQ. The CDR3 here is CASSQAEAETQYF. The CDR3 nucleotides are TGTGCCAGCAGCCAAGCCGAGGCCGAGACCCAGTACTTC.

This clonotype was detected only a few times. The rearrangement uses TRBV29-1 and TRBJ2-3; D call uncertain. Germline lookup yields CDR1 SQVTM and CDR2 ANQGSEA. V shed 4 bases and J shed 6 bases, with 11 bases lying between them. This CDR3 has 12 residues. The CDR3 DNA reads as TGCAGCGTTGTTACGGGCCCGGATACGCAGTATTTT. This encodes CSVVTGPDTQYF.

In this sample, this clonotype turned up once. The rearrangement links TRBV20-1 to TRBJ1-4; the D is unclear. The CDR3 totals 13 residues. Germline V gene data show CDR1 as DFQATT and CDR2 as SNEGSKA (reference sequence). Trimming pared 3 bases from V and 6 bases from J, leaving 11 bases between. The CDR3 spells CSASREPYEKLFF. The CDR3 DNA is TGCAGTGCTAGTCGAGAGCCCTATGAAAAACTGTTTTTT.

V usage is TRBV2 and J usage is TRBJ2-2; 9 bases map to TRBD2. J was trimmed by 6 bases and V by 3 bases; bases with no gene match: 2. The length of the CDR3 is 14 residues. In germline, CDR1 is SNHLY, CDR2 FYNNEI. The DNA of the CDR3 is TGTGCCAGCAGTGATAAGCGGGGGGCCGGGGAGCTGTTTTTT. It yields the protein CASSDKRGAGELFF. Looking up the rest from reference TRBV2 and TRBJ2-2 gives the full variable domain: EPEVTQTPSHQVTQMGQEVILRCVPISNHLYFYWYRQILGQKVEFLVSFYNNEISEKSEIFDDQFSVERPDGSNFTLKIRSTKLEDSAMYFCASSDKRGAGELFFGEGSRLTVL.

In the case of this clonotype: No conserved phenylalanine or tryptophan is present at the end of the CDR3, so a read error is the likely explanation. Because the CDR3's place on the DNA is in doubt, the DNA is left out and the CDR3 is given as listed by TCRdb. This chain links TRBV12-3 or TRBV12-4 with TRBJ2-1. Both ends counted, the CDR3 spans 8 residues. The CDR3 spells CASSPTIV.

This clonotype was seen more than once but under ten times. The rearrangement joins TRBV24-1 to TRBJ1-5; no reliable D call. Germline-derived CDR1 and CDR2 are KGHDR and SFDVKD. CDR3 length: 12 amino acids. Between the trimmed V and J ends, which lost 3 bases and 5 bases, there was a span of 4 bases. CDR3: CATSDGDQPQHF. In DNA form, the CDR3 reads TGTGCCACCAGTGATGGAGATCAGCCCCAGCATTTT.

The V call is TRBV20-1, the J call TRBJ2-1; 8 nucleotides agree with TRBD1. With 6 bases clipped from V and 9 bases from J, the junction kept 7 bases outside the gene matches. Germline values: CDR1 DFQATT, CDR2 SNEGSKA (reference sequence). CDR3 size: 12 residues. CDR3 sequence reads: CSARQGSLEQFF. The CDR3 DNA reads as TGCAGTGCCAGACAGGGGAGTCTTGAGCAGTTCTTC.

This clonotype was found a few times. The V gene is TRBV7-2, the J gene TRBJ1-6; 9 bases match TRBD1. The CDR3 loop spans 18 amino acids. The germline CDR1 and CDR2 sequences are SGHTA and FQGNSA. With 4 bases clipped from V and 0 bases from J, the junction kept 7 bases outside the gene matches. CDR3 residues: CASSSGDRVSSYNSPLHF. CDR3 sequence (DNA): TGTGCCAGCAGCTCGGGGGACAGGGTGAGCTCCTATAATTCACCCCTCCACTTT.

The chain is built from TRBV6-6 and TRBJ1-2, with D unclear. The CDR3 is 11 amino acids. The germline CDR1 and CDR2 sequences are MNHNY and SVGAGI (reference sequence). Trimming took off 0 bases at V and 6 bases at J, with 2 bases between the two ends. CDR3 DNA: TGTGCCAGCAGTTACTCGGATGGCTACACCTTC. It specifies CASSYSDGYTF.

This clonotype appeared a few times. Germline and junction disagree at one end, which may indicate a read error. CDR3 protein: CGALWVSLNEQFF. The CDR3, as DNA: TGCGGTGCTTTGTGGGTGTCGCTGAATGAGCAGTTCTTC. The rearrangement links TRBV20-1 to TRBJ2-5; D gene ambiguous. With the DNA end fitting TRBJ2-1 better, the J assignment may be wrong. Germline assignment: CDR1 DFQATT and CDR2 SNEGSKA (reference sequence). This CDR3 spans 13 amino acids.

The genes are TRBV7-9 and TRBJ1-2; D unclear. V lost 2 bases, J lost 5 bases, and 9 bases lay in between. Germline lookup yields CDR1 SEHNR and CDR2 FQNEAQ (reference sequence). The CDR3 extends over 13 amino acids. CDR3 coding DNA: TGTGCCAGCAGCTTACTAGCTTCTTATGGCTACACCTTC. Its protein is CASSLLASYGYTF.